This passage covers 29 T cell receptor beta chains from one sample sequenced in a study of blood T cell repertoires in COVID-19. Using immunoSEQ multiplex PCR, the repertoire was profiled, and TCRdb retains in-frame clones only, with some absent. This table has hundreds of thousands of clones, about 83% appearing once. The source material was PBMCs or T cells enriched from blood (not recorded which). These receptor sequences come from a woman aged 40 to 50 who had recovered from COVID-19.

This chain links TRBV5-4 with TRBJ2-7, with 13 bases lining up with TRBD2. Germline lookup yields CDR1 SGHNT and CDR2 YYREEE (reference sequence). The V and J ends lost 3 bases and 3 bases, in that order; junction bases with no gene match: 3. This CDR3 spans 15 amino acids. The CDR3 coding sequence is TGTGCCAGCAGCTCCAGGACTAGCGGGAGCTACGAGCAGTACTTC. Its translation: CASSSRTSGSYEQYF. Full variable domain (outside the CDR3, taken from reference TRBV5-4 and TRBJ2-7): ETGVTQSPTHLIKTRGQQVTLRCSSQSGHNTVSWYQQALGQGPQFIFQYYREEENGRGNFPPRFSGLQFPNYSSELNVNALELDDSALYLCASSSRTSGSYEQYFGPGTRLTVT.

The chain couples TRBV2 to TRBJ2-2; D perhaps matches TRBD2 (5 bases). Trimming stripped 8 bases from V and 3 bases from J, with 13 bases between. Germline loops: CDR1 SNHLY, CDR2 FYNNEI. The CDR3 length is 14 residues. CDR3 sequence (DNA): TGTGCCAGCCTGCGTACCGGGGACACCGGGGAGCTGTTTTTT. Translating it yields CASLRTGDTGELFF.

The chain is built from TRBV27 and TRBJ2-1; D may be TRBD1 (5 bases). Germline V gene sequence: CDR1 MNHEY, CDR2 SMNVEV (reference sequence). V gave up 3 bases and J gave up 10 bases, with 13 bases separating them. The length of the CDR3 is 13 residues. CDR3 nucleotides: TGTGCCAGCAGTTTTAATGGGGCACGGGAGCAGTTCTTC. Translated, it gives CASSFNGAREQFF.

The CDR3: CASSLEFLGIQYF. CDR3 DNA: TGTGCCAGCAGCTTGGAATTTCTCGGCATTCAGTACTTC. The V gene is TRBV5-6, the J gene TRBJ2-4; D not resolved. V was trimmed by 0 bases and J by 9 bases, leaving 10 bases between them. Per germline, CDR1 SGHDT and CDR2 YYEEEE. CDR3 length: 13 residues. The full variable domain, completed using reference TRBV5-6 and TRBJ2-4, is DAGVTQSPTHLIKTRGQQVTLRCSPKSGHDTVSWYQQALGQGPQFIFQYYEEEERQRGNFPDRFSGHQFPNYSSELNVNALLLGDSALYLCASSLEFLGIQYFGAGTRLSVL.

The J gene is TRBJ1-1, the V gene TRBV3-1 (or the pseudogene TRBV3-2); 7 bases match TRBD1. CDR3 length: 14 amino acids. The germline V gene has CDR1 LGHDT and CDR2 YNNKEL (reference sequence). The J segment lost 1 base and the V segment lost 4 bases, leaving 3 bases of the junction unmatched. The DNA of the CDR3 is TGTGCCAGCAGCCGAGAGGGGGCGAACACTGAAGCTTTCTTT. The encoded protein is CASSREGANTEAFF.

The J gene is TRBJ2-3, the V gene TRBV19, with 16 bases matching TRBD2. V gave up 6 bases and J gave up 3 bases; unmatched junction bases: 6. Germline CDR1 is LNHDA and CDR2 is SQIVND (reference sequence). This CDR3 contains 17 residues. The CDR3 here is CASRGLAGGPWTDTQYF. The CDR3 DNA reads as TGTGCCAGTAGGGGACTAGCGGGAGGGCCGTGGACAGATACGCAGTATTTT.

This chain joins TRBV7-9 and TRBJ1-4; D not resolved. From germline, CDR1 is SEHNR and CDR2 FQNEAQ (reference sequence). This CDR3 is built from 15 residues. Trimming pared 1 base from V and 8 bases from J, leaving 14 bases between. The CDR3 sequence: CASSLGGQSREKLFF. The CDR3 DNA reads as TGTGCCAGCAGCTTAGGAGGGCAGAGTCGGGAAAAACTGTTTTTT. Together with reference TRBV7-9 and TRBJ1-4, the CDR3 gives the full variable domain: DTGVSQNPRHKITKRGQNVTFRCDPISEHNRLYWYRQTLGQGPEFLTYFQNEAQLEKSRLLSDRFSAERPKGSFSTLEIQRTEQGDSAMYLCASSLGGQSREKLFFGSGTQLSVL.

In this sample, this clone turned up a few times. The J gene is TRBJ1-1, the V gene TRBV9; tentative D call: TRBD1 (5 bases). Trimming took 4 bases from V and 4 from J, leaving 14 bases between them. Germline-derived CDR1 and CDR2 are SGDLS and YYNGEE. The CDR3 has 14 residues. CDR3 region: CASSPPGGGTEAFF. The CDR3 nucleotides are TGTGCCAGCAGCCCCCCCGGGGGGGGCACTGAAGCTTTCTTT.

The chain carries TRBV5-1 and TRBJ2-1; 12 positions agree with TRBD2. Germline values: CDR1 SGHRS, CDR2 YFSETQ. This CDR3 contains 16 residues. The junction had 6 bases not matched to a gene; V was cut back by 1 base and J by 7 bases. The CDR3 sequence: CASSLMTSGRRNEQFF. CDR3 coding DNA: TGCGCCAGCAGCTTGATGACTAGCGGGAGAAGGAATGAGCAGTTCTTC.

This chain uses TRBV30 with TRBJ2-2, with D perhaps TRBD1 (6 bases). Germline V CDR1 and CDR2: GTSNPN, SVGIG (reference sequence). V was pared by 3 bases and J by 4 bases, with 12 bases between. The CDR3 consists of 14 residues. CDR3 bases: TGTGCCTGGAGCAATTTAGGGGGCACCGGGGAGCTGTTTTTT. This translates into CAWSNLGGTGELFF.

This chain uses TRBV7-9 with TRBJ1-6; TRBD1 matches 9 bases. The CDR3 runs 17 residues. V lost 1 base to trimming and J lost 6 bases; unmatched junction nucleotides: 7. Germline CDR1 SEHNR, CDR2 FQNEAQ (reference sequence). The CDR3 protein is CASSLGRLGQGNSPLHF. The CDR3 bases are TGTGCCAGCAGCTTAGGCCGACTGGGACAGGGTAATTCACCCCTCCACTTT.

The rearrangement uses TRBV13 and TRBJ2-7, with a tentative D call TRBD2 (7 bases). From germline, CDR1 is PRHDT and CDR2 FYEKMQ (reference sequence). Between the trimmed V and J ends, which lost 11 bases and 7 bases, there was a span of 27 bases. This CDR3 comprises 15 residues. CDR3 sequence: CARRFAGGGRGEQYF. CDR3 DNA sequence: TGTGCCCGCCGCTTCGCCGGGGGCGGGCGGGGGGAGCAGTACTTC.

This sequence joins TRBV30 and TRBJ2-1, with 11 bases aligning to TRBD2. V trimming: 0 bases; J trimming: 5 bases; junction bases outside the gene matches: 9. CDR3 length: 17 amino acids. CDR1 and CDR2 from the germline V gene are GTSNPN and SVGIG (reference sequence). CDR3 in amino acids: CAWSVPLVAGGNNEQFF. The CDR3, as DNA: TGTGCCTGGAGTGTACCACTCGTAGCGGGAGGGAACAATGAGCAGTTCTTC.

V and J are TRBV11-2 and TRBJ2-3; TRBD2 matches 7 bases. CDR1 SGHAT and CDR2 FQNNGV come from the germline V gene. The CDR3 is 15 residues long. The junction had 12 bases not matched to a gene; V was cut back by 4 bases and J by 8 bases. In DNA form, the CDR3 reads TGTGCCAGCAGCTCTTTGACTAGCCGCGCTTCTACGCAGTATTTT. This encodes CASSSLTSRASTQYF.

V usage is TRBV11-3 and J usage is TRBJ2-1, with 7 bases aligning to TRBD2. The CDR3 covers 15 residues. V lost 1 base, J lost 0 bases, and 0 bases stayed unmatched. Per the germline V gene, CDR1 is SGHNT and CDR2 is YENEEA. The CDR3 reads CASSLGLASYNEQFF. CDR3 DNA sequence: TGTGCCAGCAGCTTAGGACTAGCCTCCTACAATGAGCAGTTCTTC.

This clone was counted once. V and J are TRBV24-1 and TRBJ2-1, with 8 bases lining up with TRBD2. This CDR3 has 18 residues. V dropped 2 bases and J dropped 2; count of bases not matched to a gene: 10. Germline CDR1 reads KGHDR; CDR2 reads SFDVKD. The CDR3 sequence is CATSDSHVTSGPYNEQFF. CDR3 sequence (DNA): TGTGCCACCAGTGATTCCCACGTAACTAGCGGACCCTACAATGAGCAGTTCTTC.

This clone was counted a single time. CDR3 amino acids: CASSEGPSREQYV. CDR3 DNA: TGTGCCAGCAGTGAAGGCCCAAGTAGAGAGCAGTACGTC. The chain recombines TRBV6-1 with TRBJ2-7; the D is unclear. Per germline, CDR1 MNHNS and CDR2 SASEGT. The CDR3 length is 13 residues. V lost 1 base and J 7 bases, leaving 11 bases between the germline ends.

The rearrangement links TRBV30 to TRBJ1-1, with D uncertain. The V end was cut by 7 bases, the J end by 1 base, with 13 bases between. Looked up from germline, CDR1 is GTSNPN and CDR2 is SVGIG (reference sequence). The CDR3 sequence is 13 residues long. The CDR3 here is CAFTPEGNTEAFF. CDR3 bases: TGTGCCTTTACCCCGGAGGGGAACACTGAAGCTTTCTTT.

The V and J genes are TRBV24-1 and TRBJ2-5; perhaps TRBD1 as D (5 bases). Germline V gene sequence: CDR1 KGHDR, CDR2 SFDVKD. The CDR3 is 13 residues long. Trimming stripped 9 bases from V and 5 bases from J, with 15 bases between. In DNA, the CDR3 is TGTGCCACCGCGATAAAGGGGCGGGAGACCCAGTACTTC. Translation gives CATAIKGRETQYF.

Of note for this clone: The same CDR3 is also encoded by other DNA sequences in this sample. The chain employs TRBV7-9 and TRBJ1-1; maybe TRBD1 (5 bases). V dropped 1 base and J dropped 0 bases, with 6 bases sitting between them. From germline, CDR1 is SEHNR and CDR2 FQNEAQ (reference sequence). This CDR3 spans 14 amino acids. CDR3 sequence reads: CASSLVGVNTEAFF. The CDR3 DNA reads TGTGCCAGCAGCTTAGTAGGGGTGAACACTGAAGCTTTCTTT.

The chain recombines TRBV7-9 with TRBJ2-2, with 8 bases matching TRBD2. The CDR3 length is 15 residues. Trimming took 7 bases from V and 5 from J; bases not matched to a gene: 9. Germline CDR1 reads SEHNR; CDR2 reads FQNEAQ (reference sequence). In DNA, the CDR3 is TGTGCCAGCACCCTGCGGGTAGCGGGAACCGGGGAGCTGTTTTTT. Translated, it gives CASTLRVAGTGELFF.

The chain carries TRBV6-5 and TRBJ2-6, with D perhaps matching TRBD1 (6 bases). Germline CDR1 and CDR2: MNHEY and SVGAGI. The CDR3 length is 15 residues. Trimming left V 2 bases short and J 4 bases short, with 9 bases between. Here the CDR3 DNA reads TGTGCCAGCAGTTACCAGGGGACCGGGGCCAACGTCCTGACTTTC. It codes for CASSYQGTGANVLTF.

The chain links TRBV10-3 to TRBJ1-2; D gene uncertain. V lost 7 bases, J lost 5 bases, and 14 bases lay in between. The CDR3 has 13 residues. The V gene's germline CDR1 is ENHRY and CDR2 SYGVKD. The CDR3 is CAITHPGRYGYTF. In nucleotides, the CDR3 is TGTGCCATCACCCACCCGGGGAGATATGGCTACACCTTC.

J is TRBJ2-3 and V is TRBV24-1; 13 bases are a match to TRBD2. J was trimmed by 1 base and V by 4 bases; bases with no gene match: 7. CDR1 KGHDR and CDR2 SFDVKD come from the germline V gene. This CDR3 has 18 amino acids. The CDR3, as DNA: TGTGCCACCAGTGAACCTAGGACTAGCGGGAGTCGCACAGATACGCAGTATTTT. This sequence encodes CATSEPRTSGSRTDTQYF.

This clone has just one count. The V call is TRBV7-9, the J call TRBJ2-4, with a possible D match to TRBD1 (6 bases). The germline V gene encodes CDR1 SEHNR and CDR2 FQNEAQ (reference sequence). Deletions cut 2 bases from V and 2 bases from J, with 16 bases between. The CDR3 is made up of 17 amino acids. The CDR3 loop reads CASSLPRDTGSKNIQYF. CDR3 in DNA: TGTGCCAGCAGCTTACCCCGGGACACCGGCTCCAAAAACATTCAGTACTTC.

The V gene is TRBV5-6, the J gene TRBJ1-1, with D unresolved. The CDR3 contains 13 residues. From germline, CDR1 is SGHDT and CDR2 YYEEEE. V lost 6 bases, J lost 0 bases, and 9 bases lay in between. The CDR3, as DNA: TGTGCCAGCATCAGAGGTATGAACACTGAAGCTTTCTTT. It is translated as CASIRGMNTEAFF.

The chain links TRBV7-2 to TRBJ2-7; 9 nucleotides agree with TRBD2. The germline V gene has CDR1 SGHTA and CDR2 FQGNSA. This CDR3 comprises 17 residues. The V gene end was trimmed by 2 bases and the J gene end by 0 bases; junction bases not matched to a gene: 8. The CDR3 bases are TGTGCCAGCAGCTTATGGCTAGCGGGGATGAGCTCCTACGAGCAGTACTTC. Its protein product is CASSLWLAGMSSYEQYF.

DNA of the CDR3: TGTGCCAGCAGTTCCACGGCTAACTATGGCTACACCTTC. Its translation: CASSSTANYGYTF. J is TRBJ1-2 and V is TRBV6-5; D gene ambiguous. CDR1 is MNHEY, CDR2 SVGAGI, per germline. This CDR3 is built from 13 residues. The V gene lost 4 bases and the J gene lost 0 bases, with 6 bases spanning the gap.

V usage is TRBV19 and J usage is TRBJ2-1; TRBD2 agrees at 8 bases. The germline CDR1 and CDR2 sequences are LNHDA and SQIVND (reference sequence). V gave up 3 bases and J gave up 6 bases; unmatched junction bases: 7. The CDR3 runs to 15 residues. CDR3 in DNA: TGTGCCAGTAGTATCAGTAGCGGGGAGGGCAATGAGCAGTTCTTC. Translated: CASSISSGEGNEQFF.